This T cell receptor (beta chain) came from a study of Tregs in tolerant kidney transplant recipients. Sequencing was performed with immunoSEQ multiplex PCR; in TCRdb, only in-frame clones are kept and a portion is missing. Of around 230,000 clones listed, around 82% were seen once; the top ten hold under 0.65%. General study points: Biological reproducibility was not directly addressed, but technical replication error appeared minimal. Expanding Tregs on activated donor B cells appeared to best identify donor-specific TCRbeta clones. The small number of patients limits these findings pending further validation.

The CDR3 is 17 amino acids. The germline CDR1 and CDR2 sequences are MGHDK and SYGVNS. Unmatched junction bases numbered 8, after V lost 3 bases and J lost 0 bases. About this clone itself: Its target is unknown.

Thawed PBMCs were FACS-sorted into unstimulated CD4+CD25+CD127- regulatory T cells, CD4+CD25- non-regulatory cells, CD4 and CD8 cells. The TCR originated in a human donor in good health. The genes are TRBV25-1 and TRBJ2-1, with 7 bases aligning to TRBD2. The sample taken for sequencing was CD4+ T cells from blood. This CDR3 reads CASSERRRGNSYNEQFF. For the CDR3, the DNA is TGTGCCAGCAGTGAGCGACGGCGGGGGAACTCCTACAATGAGCAGTTCTTC.